The sequence of this TCR beta chain was determined in a study of blood T cell repertoires in COVID-19. Study-wide background: Some COVID-19 samples were acute and others convalescent; all came from the United States, Italy and Spain. In each case, the material was cDNA or gDNA derived from T cells, B-cell-depleted T cells, or PBMCs.

Original processing notes: How many nucleated cells were present was estimated from reference gene primer amplification. TCRdb's table, derived via immunoSEQ multiplex PCR, lists solely in-frame clones and lacks some. Clone size and the V and J calls come from that table; the DNA yielded D and trimming. The table includes roughly 50,000 clones, more than 75% detected once. CDR3 length: 12 amino acids. Per germline, CDR1 LNHDA and CDR2 SQIVND (reference sequence). Trimming stripped 3 bases from V and 9 bases from J, with 9 bases between. The specimen was peripheral blood. The TCR was taken from a woman aged 60-70 years with acute or convalescent COVID-19. This chain connects TRBV19 to TRBJ2-1; D may be TRBD2 (7 bases). Here the CDR3 reads CASSIGGAEQFF. CDR3 DNA sequence: TGTGCCAGTAGTATTGGGGGGGCTGAGCAGTTCTTC.